The 28 T cell receptor beta chains below all came from one sample that was sequenced in a study of technical replicates of blood from several donors. Only in-frame clones appear in the TCRdb table, and some are missing; sequencing was by immunoSEQ multiplex PCR. The sample carries under 100,000 clones, approximately 94% recorded once. The sample consisted of T cells isolated from PBMCs. The receptors originated from a human donor in good health.

Turning to this clone: Within the sample, other DNA sequences also encode this same CDR3. The rearrangement links TRBV6-5 to TRBJ1-2, with D tentatively TRBD1 (6 bases). Germline V CDR1 and CDR2: MNHEY, SVGAGI. Trimming removed 6 bases at V and 4 bases at J, with 9 bases between. The CDR3 contains 12 residues. As DNA, the CDR3 is TGTGCCAGCAGCCCGGACAGCTATGGCTACACCTTC. Translating it yields CASSPDSYGYTF.

CDR3 region: CASSFKPRGEQYF. CDR3 sequence (DNA): TGTGCCAGCAGCTTTAAGCCTCGGGGAGAGCAGTACTTC. The J gene is TRBJ2-7, the V gene TRBV13; D is possibly TRBD2 (5 bases). The CDR3 covers 13 residues. Per germline, CDR1 PRHDT and CDR2 FYEKMQ (reference sequence). The V end lost 3 bases, the J end lost 7 bases, and 13 bases lay between the germline ends.

This chain connects TRBV7-9 to TRBJ2-7; weak D call: TRBD2 (5 bases). The CDR3 sequence is 14 residues long. V was cut by 5 bases and J by 3 bases, with 14 bases left in between. Germline lookup yields CDR1 SEHNR and CDR2 FQNEAQ (reference sequence). CDR3: CASSKTSNVYEQYF. In nucleotides, the CDR3 is TGTGCCAGCAGCAAAACTAGTAACGTCTACGAGCAGTACTTC.

The chain has TRBV2 and TRBJ1-4; TRBD1 might be the D (5 bases). Germline values: CDR1 SNHLY, CDR2 FYNNEI. Trimming removed 6 bases from V and 4 bases from J, with 12 bases in between. There are 14 residues in the CDR3. The CDR3 DNA is TGTGCCAGCAGCAAGACAGTCAATAATGAAAAACTGTTTTTT. Translation gives CASSKTVNNEKLFF. Supplemented by reference TRBV2 and TRBJ1-4, the full variable domain reads EPEVTQTPSHQVTQMGQEVILRCVPISNHLYFYWYRQILGQKVEFLVSFYNNEISEKSEIFDDQFSVERPDGSNFTLKIRSTKLEDSAMYFCASSKTVNNEKLFFGSGTQLSVL.

This sequence joins TRBV9 and TRBJ1-5; TRBD1 matches 9 bases. CDR1 SGDLS and CDR2 YYNGEE come from the germline V gene. The CDR3 is 15 residues long. V was pared by 3 bases and J by 3 bases, with 4 bases of the junction left unmatched. The CDR3 protein is CASSGGQGHNQPQHF. The CDR3 nucleotides read TGTGCCAGCAGCGGGGGACAGGGACACAATCAGCCCCAGCATTTT.

The sample holds a few counts of this clone. The chain couples TRBV6-1 to TRBJ2-1, with TRBD1 matching over 8 bases. The V segment lost 0 bases and the J segment 4 bases; nucleotides outside the gene matches: 2. CDR1 and CDR2 (germline): MNHNS, SASEGT. The CDR3 consists of 15 residues. CDR3 protein: CASSEADRAYNEQFF. The DNA of the CDR3 is TGTGCCAGCAGTGAAGCGGACAGGGCATACAATGAGCAGTTCTTC.

The V call is TRBV5-1, the J call TRBJ2-2; 9 bases fit TRBD1. V lost 2 bases to trimming and J lost 7 bases; unmatched junction nucleotides: 6. Germline CDR1 is SGHRS and CDR2 is YFSETQ. CDR3 length: 15 amino acids. The CDR3 region is CASSFGQGWVGELFF. The CDR3 DNA is TGCGCCAGCAGCTTTGGACAGGGGTGGGTCGGGGAGCTGTTTTTT.

V usage is TRBV14 and J usage is TRBJ1-1; tentatively, D is TRBD1 (5 bases). V was shortened by 1 base and J by 4 bases, with 13 bases between the two germline ends. The CDR3 totals 15 residues. Per germline, CDR1 SGHDN and CDR2 FVKESK. CDR3 nucleotide sequence: TGTGCCAGCAGCCAAGTGATGGGGGGAGGCACTGAAGCTTTCTTT. It encodes CASSQVMGGGTEAFF.

This rearrangement joins TRBV5-4 to TRBJ2-7; 9 nucleotides align to TRBD2. The junction had 8 bases not matched to a gene; V was cut back by 3 bases and J by 4 bases. In germline, CDR1 is SGHNT, CDR2 YYREEE (reference sequence). The CDR3 is 15 residues long. The CDR3 coding sequence is TGTGCCAGCAGCTACTCCCCGGGACTAGCTTACGAGCAGTACTTC. It is translated as CASSYSPGLAYEQYF.

This chain joins TRBV9 and TRBJ2-3, with 7 bases lining up with TRBD1. V was clipped by 5 bases and J by 0 bases; unmatched bases: 9. The CDR3 runs to 16 residues. Germline CDR1 reads SGDLS; CDR2 reads YYNGEE. CDR3 region: CASSHPPGGSTDTQYF. The DNA of the CDR3 is TGTGCCAGCAGTCACCCCCCAGGGGGTAGCACAGATACGCAGTATTTT.

The chain's CDR3 is CASSPRHRFGTQYF. The CDR3 region has the DNA TGTGCCAGCAGCCCGCGCCACAGGTTCGGTACGCAGTATTTT. The rearrangement uses TRBV13 and TRBJ2-3; tentative D call: TRBD1 (5 bases). Germline V gene lookup returns CDR1 PRHDT and CDR2 FYEKMQ (reference sequence). The ends were cut back, 5 bases at V and 8 bases at J, with 17 bases in the middle. This CDR3 has 14 residues.

The rearrangement uses TRBV19 and TRBJ1-5; tentative D call: TRBD1 (6 bases). This CDR3 comprises 15 residues. Germline loops: CDR1 LNHDA, CDR2 SQIVND (reference sequence). Trimming left V 4 bases short and J 3 bases short, with 13 bases between. The CDR3 region is CASSRTASFNQPQHF. The CDR3 bases are TGTGCCAGTAGTAGGACAGCTTCATTCAATCAGCCCCAGCATTTT.

The chain is built from TRBV9 and TRBJ2-2; possibly TRBD2 for D (5 bases). The CDR3 spans 15 residues. In germline, CDR1 is SGDLS, CDR2 YYNGEE. V lost 0 bases, J lost 7 bases, and 13 bases lay in between. This chain's CDR3 is CASSVEARGGGELFF. CDR3 sequence (DNA): TGTGCCAGCAGCGTAGAGGCGAGAGGAGGCGGGGAGCTGTTTTTT.

This chain connects TRBV9 to TRBJ2-2, with D perhaps matching TRBD2 (6 bases). Trimming removed 0 bases from V and 5 bases from J, with 23 bases in between. Germline CDR1 is SGDLS and CDR2 is YYNGEE. The CDR3 loop spans 19 amino acids. This CDR3 reads CASSVGGAGWGVGTGELFF. CDR3 sequence (DNA): TGTGCCAGCAGCGTAGGAGGTGCAGGTTGGGGGGTCGGGACCGGGGAGCTGTTTTTT.

The J gene is TRBJ2-5, the V gene TRBV25-1, with 8 bases lining up with TRBD2. CDR1 MGHDK and CDR2 SYGVNS come from the germline V gene. This CDR3 region has 15 residues. Losses at the gene ends were 4 bases for V and 5 bases for J; bases not matched to a gene: 9. Written as DNA, the CDR3 is TGTGCCAGCAGTGCCTCTAGCGGGCCGGGGGAGACCCAGTACTTC. Protein product: CASSASSGPGETQYF. Based on the CDR3 plus reference TRBV25-1 and TRBJ2-5, the full variable domain is EADIYQTPRYLVIGTGKKITLECSQTMGHDKMYWYQQDPGMELHLIHYSYGVNSTEKGDLSSESTVSRIRTEHFPLTLESARPSHTSQYLCASSASSGPGETQYFGPGTRLLVL.

The genes are TRBV21-1 and TRBJ2-7; the table names TRBD1, a call not compared with the DNA. TRBV21-1 has pseudogene status. The length of the CDR3 is 16 residues. The CDR3 region is CASSSTRTGKAYEQYF. The CDR3 DNA follows: TGTGCCAGCAGCTCAACCCGGACAGGGAAGGCCTACGAGCAGTACTTC.

This clone was detected once. The genes are TRBV19 and TRBJ1-2; 9 bases align to TRBD1. CDR3 length equals 16 residues. CDR1 and CDR2 from the germline V gene are LNHDA and SQIVND (reference sequence). J lost 4 bases, V lost 4 bases, and 10 bases had no gene match. The CDR3 reads CASSRPGTGSGYGYTF. CDR3 DNA sequence: TGTGCCAGTAGTAGGCCCGGGACAGGGTCGGGCTATGGCTACACCTTC.

The chain recombines TRBV14 with TRBJ2-5; unclear D gene. Germline CDR1 SGHDN, CDR2 FVKESK. V gave up 4 bases and J gave up 4 bases, with 4 bases separating them. CDR3 length: 11 amino acids. The DNA for the CDR3 is TGTGCCAGCAGCCTGAGAGAGACCCAGTACTTC. Protein: CASSLRETQYF.

The rearrangement uses TRBV30 and TRBJ1-1, with D unclear. CDR3 length: 13 residues. CDR1 is GTSNPN and CDR2 is SVGIG in the germline V gene (reference sequence). Trimming took off 0 bases at V and 6 bases at J, with 11 bases between the two ends. CDR3 loop: CAWSVVLAAEAFF. The CDR3 DNA sequence: TGTGCCTGGAGTGTAGTATTAGCGGCTGAAGCTTTCTTT.

The chain carries TRBV5-8 and TRBJ2-3; maybe TRBD2 (7 bases). Trimming stripped 4 bases from V and 0 bases from J, with 27 bases between. CDR1 and CDR2 (germline): SGHTS, YDEGEE. The CDR3 contains 20 residues. CDR3 residues: CASSPLLRGALGLSTDTQYF. The CDR3 coding sequence is TGTGCCAGCAGCCCCTTGCTCCGGGGGGCCTTGGGCCTTAGCACAGATACGCAGTATTTT. The variable domain in full, with the rest retrieved from reference TRBV5-8 and TRBJ2-3, is EAGVTQSPTHLIKTRGQQATLRCSPISGHTSVYWYQQALGLGLQFLLWYDEGEERNRGNFPPRFSGRQFPNYSSELNVNALELEDSALYLCASSPLLRGALGLSTDTQYFGPGTRLTVL.

V and J are TRBV27 and TRBJ2-7; 9 nucleotides align to TRBD1. CDR3 size: 15 residues. Germline V lookup: CDR1 MNHEY, CDR2 SMNVEV (reference sequence). V shed 3 bases, J shed 3 bases, and the junction held 6 bases outside the gene matches. CDR3 residues: CASSFSGTGHYEQYF. The CDR3 DNA sequence: TGTGCCAGCAGTTTTTCCGGGACAGGGCACTACGAGCAGTACTTC.

The rearrangement uses TRBV29-1 and TRBJ2-3; D gene unclear. V was clipped by 2 bases and J by 4 bases, with 7 bases between them. Germline CDR1 SQVTM, CDR2 ANQGSEA. The CDR3 loop spans 12 amino acids. The DNA for the CDR3 is TGCAGCGTTGAAACTACCCCAGATACGCAGTATTTT. Amino acid sequence: CSVETTPDTQYF.

CDR3 sequence (DNA): TGCGCCAGCAGCTTGATAGGACAGAAGGCTGGGGCCAACGTCCTGACTTTC. Translating it yields CASSLIGQKAGANVLTF. The chain links TRBV5-1 to TRBJ2-6; maybe TRBD1 (6 bases). V was trimmed by 1 base and J by 2 bases, leaving 13 bases between them. CDR1 and CDR2 (germline): SGHRS, YFSETQ. The CDR3 has 17 residues.

The rearrangement uses TRBV29-1 and TRBJ1-2; TRBD1 agrees at 7 bases. The CDR3 runs 14 residues. V lost 5 bases to trimming and J lost 4 bases; unmatched junction nucleotides: 10. Germline V gene lookup returns CDR1 SQVTM and CDR2 ANQGSEA. This chain's CDR3 is CSVRGRGSFYGYTF. The CDR3 bases are TGCAGCGTTCGAGGCAGGGGGTCATTCTATGGCTACACCTTC.

V is TRBV9 and J is TRBJ1-2; D may be TRBD1 (5 bases). Germline CDR1 and CDR2: SGDLS and YYNGEE. Trimming removed 3 bases at V and 10 bases at J, with 10 bases between. The CDR3 spans 11 residues. The chain's CDR3 is CASSAPGPYTF. DNA for the CDR3: TGTGCCAGCAGCGCACCAGGGCCCTACACCTTC.

V usage is TRBV7-9 and J usage is TRBJ2-7; TRBD1 is a possible D gene (6 bases). CDR1 is SEHNR, CDR2 FQNEAQ, per germline (reference sequence). V was pared by 1 base and J by 1 base, with 8 bases between. CDR3 size: 14 residues. Here the CDR3 reads CASSLDGQSYEQYF. CDR3 coding DNA: TGTGCCAGCAGCTTAGATGGACAGTCCTACGAGCAGTACTTC.

The chain recombines TRBV7-8 with TRBJ2-1, with a possible D match to TRBD2 (6 bases). Deletions cut 1 base from V and 9 bases from J, with 16 bases between. Looked up from germline, CDR1 is SGHVS and CDR2 is FQNEAQ. This CDR3 is built from 15 residues. CDR3 sequence reads: CASSLVPGVVGEQFF. As DNA, the CDR3 is TGTGCCAGCAGCTTAGTCCCGGGGGTGGTAGGTGAGCAGTTCTTC.

The chain recombines TRBV28 with TRBJ2-7; TRBD2 might be the D (6 bases). CDR1 and CDR2 from the germline V gene are MDHEN and SYDVKM. The CDR3 totals 13 residues. With 10 bases removed from V and 3 bases from J, the gap between germline ends came to 16 bases. The DNA for the CDR3 is TGTGCCACCGGAGGGGAAGCAGGCTACGAGCAGTACTTC. Translation: CATGGEAGYEQYF.